A single sample gave rise to the 25 T cell receptor beta chains below, sequenced in a study of spatial heterogeneity in lung cancer. Specified time point: blood at routine non-recurrence follow-up after resection. From tumor, nontumor lung or frozen PBMC, whole RNA was taken unsorted for sequencing. TCRdb ran MiXCR on the 5' RACE reads and lists one entry per CDR3 protein. In the table there are about 120,000 distinct CDR3 sequences, 9% to 15% of which are singletons. Here the sequenced sample was PBMCs, taken at follow-up. All receptors derive from a male donor with early-stage non-small cell lung cancer.

V is TRBV7-9 and J is TRBJ1-4; D may be TRBD1 (6 bases). Germline loops: CDR1 SEHNR, CDR2 FQNEAQ (reference sequence). There are 16 residues in the CDR3. Between the trimmed V and J ends, which lost 2 bases and 10 bases, there was a span of 20 bases. Written as DNA, the CDR3 is TGTGCCAGCAGCTTAAATCCTCGGCAGGGGATAGGAAAACTGTTTTTT. This translates into CASSLNPRQGIGKLFF.

V usage is TRBV20-1 and J usage is TRBJ1-1; no firm D call. With 3 bases removed from V and 4 bases from J, the gap between germline ends came to 9 bases. The CDR3 is 12 amino acids. CDR1 and CDR2 (germline): DFQATT, SNEGSKA (reference sequence). This CDR3 reads CSARNRGTEAFF. The CDR3 DNA is TGCAGTGCTAGGAACAGAGGCACTGAAGCTTTCTTT.

This clonotype was seen many times. The CDR3 nucleotides read TGCAGTGCTAATCGGGAGGCGAACTATGGCTACACCTTC. This sequence encodes CSANREANYGYTF. The chain links TRBV20-1 to TRBJ1-2; the D is unclear. Germline CDR1 reads DFQATT; CDR2 reads SNEGSKA (reference sequence). The CDR3 is made up of 13 amino acids. V was cut by 4 bases and J by 2 bases, with 11 bases left in between.

The genes are TRBV27 and TRBJ2-3; the D is unclear. Germline V gene data show CDR1 as MNHEY and CDR2 as SMNVEV (reference sequence). Trimming removed 3 bases from V and 2 bases from J, with 12 bases in between. The CDR3 length is 15 residues. Here the CDR3 reads CASSFKNRLTDTQYF. As DNA, the CDR3 is TGTGCCAGCAGTTTTAAGAACAGACTCACAGATACGCAGTATTTT.

This clonotype showed up many times. The chain is built from TRBV12-3 or TRBV12-4 and TRBJ1-3, with no clear D. The germline V and J ends were trimmed by 6 bases and 0 bases, with 6 bases remaining between them. CDR3 length: 13 amino acids. The CDR3 spells CASSYGSGNTIYF. CDR3 nucleotide sequence: TGTGCCAGCAGCTATGGCTCTGGAAACACCATATATTTT.

The rearrangement links TRBV6-2 or TRBV6-3 to TRBJ2-5, with TRBD1 as a possible D gene (6 bases). V lost 2 bases, J lost 5 bases, and 12 bases lay in between. This CDR3 is 14 amino acids long. CDR1 is MNHEY, CDR2 SVGEGT, per germline. CDR3 coding DNA: TGTGCCAGCAGTTACCCAGGGGTAAAGGAGACCCAGTACTTC. This codes for CASSYPGVKETQYF.

In this sample, this clonotype turned up a few times. V and J are TRBV6-5 and TRBJ2-1; 8 bases are a match to TRBD2. The CDR3 has 18 amino acids. V trimming: 6 bases; J trimming: 0 bases; junction bases outside the gene matches: 13. From germline, CDR1 is MNHEY and CDR2 SVGAGI. CDR3 nucleotide sequence: TGTGCCAGCAGCCCCCGAGCGGGGGCCTTGGGCTCCTACAATGAGCAGTTCTTC. Residues: CASSPRAGALGSYNEQFF.

In its sample, this clonotype was seen a few times. The chain recombines TRBV11-3 with TRBJ2-1; TRBD2 agrees at 7 bases. This CDR3 contains 15 residues. Losses at the gene ends were 3 bases for V and 6 bases for J; bases not matched to a gene: 8. Germline assignment: CDR1 SGHNT and CDR2 YENEEA. DNA of the CDR3: TGTGCCAGCAGCTTGGACGGGGGGAGGGGCAATGAGCAGTTCTTC. Its protein is CASSLDGGRGNEQFF.

The V gene is TRBV28, the J gene TRBJ2-5; perhaps D is TRBD1 or TRBD2 (5 bases each). This CDR3 contains 17 residues. The V gene lost 5 bases and the J gene lost 4 bases, with 23 bases spanning the gap. CDR1 is MDHEN, CDR2 SYDVKM, per germline. CDR3 sequence (DNA): TGTGCCAGCAGTCCCCCTCCCGGCAGGGTAGAGGGAGAGACCCAGTACTTC. As protein: CASSPPPGRVEGETQYF.

In its sample, this clonotype was seen a few times. The CDR3 DNA is TGTGCCATCAGTGATGAAGGGACAGTTTATGGCTACACCTTC. Protein sequence: CAISDEGTVYGYTF. The chain combines TRBV10-3 with TRBJ1-2; 7 bases line up with TRBD1. Germline V gives CDR1 ENHRY, CDR2 SYGVKD. The junction had 6 bases not matched to a gene; V was cut back by 3 bases and J by 5 bases. The CDR3 contains 14 residues.

This clonotype was recorded many times. This chain uses TRBV10-3 with TRBJ1-1, with D uncertain. V was clipped by 6 bases and J by 1 base, with 3 bases between them. The length of the CDR3 is 11 residues. Germline-derived CDR1 and CDR2 are ENHRY and SYGVKD. CDR3 DNA sequence: TGTGCCATCAGGGAGAACACTGAAGCTTTCTTT. Encoded protein: CAIRENTEAFF.

This clonotype was counted only a few times. J is TRBJ2-2 and V is TRBV12-3 or TRBV12-4; D is ambiguous. Trimming took off 7 bases at V and 3 bases at J, with 12 bases between the two ends. The CDR3 spans 14 residues. CDR3 sequence (DNA): TGTGCCAGCACGTTTTCCGGGCACACCGGGGAGCTGTTTTTT. As protein: CASTFSGHTGELFF.

V gene TRBV3-1 combines with J gene TRBJ2-5; D is possibly TRBD1 (5 bases). CDR1 is LGHDT and CDR2 is YNNKEL in the germline V gene (reference sequence). The V end lost 7 bases, the J end lost 2 bases, and 14 bases lay between the germline ends. The CDR3 sequence is 14 residues long. The DNA of the CDR3 is TGTGCCAGCACCCTAAGGGGAACTCAAGAGACCCAGTACTTC. Amino acids: CASTLRGTQETQYF.

J is TRBJ2-3 and V is TRBV28; D gene ambiguous. The CDR3 runs 12 residues. The V gene lost 10 bases and the J gene lost 2 bases, with 10 bases spanning the gap. Germline V gives CDR1 MDHEN, CDR2 SYDVKM. The CDR3 here is CATLTYTDTQYF. CDR3 DNA: TGTGCCACCTTGACTTACACAGATACGCAGTATTTT.

The count of this clonotype is one. This chain joins TRBV27 and TRBJ1-4; 7 bases are shared with TRBD1. The germline V gene encodes CDR1 MNHEY and CDR2 SMNVEV (reference sequence). The CDR3 runs to 13 residues. Germline trimming cut 8 bases from V and 8 bases from J; bases unmatched to any gene: 8. CDR3 DNA: TGTGCCAGCGGGTCGCGACAGGGAGAAAAACTGTTTTTT. Translation gives CASGSRQGEKLFF.

This clonotype was found a few times. The rearrangement links TRBV6-5 to TRBJ1-2; D might be TRBD1 (5 bases). Germline values: CDR1 MNHEY, CDR2 SVGAGI. The V end lost 2 bases, the J end lost 7 bases, and 8 bases lay between the germline ends. The CDR3 contains 12 residues. The CDR3 here is CASSYGAGGYTF. CDR3 DNA sequence: TGTGCCAGCAGTTACGGGGCGGGTGGCTACACCTTC.

This chain joins TRBV18 and TRBJ2-6; D remains unclear. Germline loops: CDR1 KGHSH, CDR2 LQKENI. V lost 2 bases to trimming and J lost 0 bases, with 14 bases between them. The CDR3 extends over 18 amino acids. CDR3: CASSPRTSSSSGANVLTF. The CDR3 DNA reads as TGTGCCAGCTCACCAAGGACCTCCTCAAGCTCTGGGGCCAACGTCCTGACTTTC.

This chain uses TRBV6-2 or TRBV6-3 with TRBJ2-4, with D hard to call. This CDR3 is built from 16 residues. With 4 bases removed from V and 0 bases from J, the gap between germline ends came to 13 bases. The germline gives CDR1 MNHEY, CDR2 SVGEGT. CDR3 sequence reads: CASSFRSPSAKNIQYF. In nucleotides, the CDR3 is TGTGCCAGCAGTTTTCGATCTCCATCAGCCAAAAACATTCAGTACTTC.

This clonotype appeared a few times. The junction differs from germline at one of its ends, possibly a read error. V usage is TRBV9 and J usage is TRBJ1-6; 7 nucleotides line up with TRBD1. The CDR3 is made up of 15 amino acids. The germline V gene encodes CDR1 SGDLS and CDR2 YYNGEE. CDR3: CASSAKGAANSPLSF. In DNA form, the CDR3 reads TGTGCCAGCAGCGCAAAGGGGGCAGCGAATTCACCCCTCTCCTTT.

J is TRBJ2-5 and V is TRBV27; 8 bases agree with TRBD2. Germline lookup yields CDR1 MNHEY and CDR2 SMNVEV (reference sequence). The V and J ends lost 5 bases and 8 bases, in that order; junction bases with no gene match: 13. The CDR3 length is 15 residues. The CDR3 protein is CASSPGGIAGLTQYF. CDR3 DNA sequence: TGTGCCAGCAGTCCCGGTGGGATAGCGGGGCTAACCCAGTACTTC.

This clonotype was counted ten times or more. The chain joins TRBV5-1 to TRBJ1-1; D is ambiguous. CDR1 and CDR2 (germline): SGHRS, YFSETQ. The CDR3 totals 14 residues. V lost 0 bases and J 1 base, leaving 7 bases between the germline ends. The CDR3 loop reads CASSLVPSNTEAFF. CDR3 in DNA: TGCGCCAGCAGCTTGGTCCCTTCGAACACTGAAGCTTTCTTT.

This chain uses TRBV15 with TRBJ1-3; D ambiguous. The CDR3 runs 15 residues. CDR1 and CDR2 (germline): LNHNV, YYDKDF (reference sequence). V was pared by 1 base and J by 2 bases, with 9 bases between. CDR3 sequence: CATSRAAQAGNTIYF. In nucleotides, the CDR3 is TGTGCCACCAGCAGAGCCGCGCAGGCTGGAAACACCATATATTTT.

This chain joins TRBV6-1 and TRBJ2-1; possible D gene TRBD1, 6 bases. The CDR3 is made up of 15 amino acids. In germline, CDR1 is MNHNS, CDR2 SASEGT. Trimming removed 3 bases from V and 0 bases from J, with 9 bases in between. The CDR3 protein is CASSDRGSSYNEQFF. CDR3 sequence (DNA): TGTGCCAGCAGTGACAGGGGAAGCTCCTACAATGAGCAGTTCTTC.

This clonotype was seen a few times. The chain links TRBV29-1 to TRBJ1-1; 8 bases align to TRBD1. Germline V gene sequence: CDR1 SQVTM, CDR2 ANQGSEA. The CDR3 spans 14 residues. V lost 7 bases, J lost 0 bases, and 7 bases stayed unmatched. CDR3 sequence (DNA): TGCAGCGCCACAGGGGGTACAATGAACACTGAAGCTTTCTTT. Protein sequence: CSATGGTMNTEAFF.

This clonotype was picked up a small number of times. The rearrangement links TRBV7-2 to TRBJ2-3, with D uncertain. The V gene lost 1 base and the J gene lost 4 bases, with 9 bases spanning the gap. This CDR3 is 14 amino acids long. Germline assignment: CDR1 SGHTA and CDR2 FQGNSA. Here the CDR3 reads CASSLEGFSDTQYF. As DNA, the CDR3 is TGTGCCAGCAGCTTAGAGGGTTTCTCAGATACGCAGTATTTT. Filled out from reference TRBV7-2 and TRBJ2-3, the complete variable domain reads GAGVSQSPSNKVTEKGKDVELRCDPISGHTALYWYRQSLGQGLEFLIYFQGNSAPDKSGLPSDRFSAERTGGSVSTLTIQRTQQEDSAVYLCASSLEGFSDTQYFGPGTRLTVL.